This entry lists 25 T cell receptor beta chains sequenced from one sample in a study of T-cell reconstitution after alpha-beta-depleted transplantation in children. Preparing the TCRbeta library involved the use of unique molecular identifiers. TCRdb used MiXCR to reprocess the PCR reads, holding one entry per CDR3 protein. The sample lists some 590,000 distinct CDR3 sequences, over 9.5% occurring once. The sample here was PBMCs from the stem cell graft donor, taken from the stem cell graft. These receptors were taken from a human donor who donated a stem cell graft to a child with acute myeloid leukemia.

As concerns this clonotype: The CDR3 does not close with the conserved phenylalanine or tryptophan, likely indicating a read error. The V gene is TRBV5-1, the J gene TRBJ1-1; TRBD1 might be the D (6 bases). This CDR3 contains 14 residues. CDR1 and CDR2 from the germline V gene are SGHRS and YFSETQ. Trimming removed 4 bases at V and 1 base at J, with 11 bases between. DNA for the CDR3: TGCGCCAGCAGCGCCCAAGGGGGGAACACTGAAGCTTTCTCT. As protein: CASSAQGGNTEAFS.

This clonotype occurred a few times. The V gene is TRBV20-1, the J gene TRBJ2-7; the D is unclear. Trimming stripped 1 base from V and 0 bases from J, with 13 bases between. This CDR3 comprises 15 residues. Germline V gene sequence: CDR1 DFQATT, CDR2 SNEGSKA (reference sequence). This chain's CDR3 is CSARARQRLSYEQYF. The CDR3 DNA sequence: TGCAGTGCTAGAGCCCGACAAAGACTCTCCTACGAGCAGTACTTC.

The chain carries TRBV3-1 and TRBJ2-7, with D maybe TRBD1 (6 bases). V was trimmed by 5 bases and J by 5 bases, leaving 22 bases between them. There are 16 residues in the CDR3. Germline CDR1 LGHDT, CDR2 YNNKEL (reference sequence). CDR3 coding DNA: TGTGCCAGCAGCTCAAGCTCCCAGGGGATCCATCACGAGCAGTACTTC. Encoded protein: CASSSSSQGIHHEQYF.

The chain recombines TRBV19 with TRBJ2-1; 8 bases align to TRBD2. Germline loops: CDR1 LNHDA, CDR2 SQIVND (reference sequence). The ends lost 9 bases at V and 8 bases at J; junction bases unmatched: 9. The CDR3 is 13 residues long. The CDR3 spells CARYREGQHEQFF. In DNA, the CDR3 is TGTGCCAGGTACCGGGAGGGCCAGCATGAGCAGTTCTTC.

This clonotype was recorded at least ten times. V is TRBV15 and J is TRBJ2-7, with D possibly being TRBD1 or TRBD2 (6 bases each). V gave up 9 bases and J gave up 4 bases, with 16 bases separating them. This CDR3 comprises 13 residues. CDR1 is LNHNV, CDR2 YYDKDF, per germline (reference sequence). CDR3 sequence (DNA): TGTGCCACTAGACGGGGGCCGGGGTACGAGCAGTACTTC. This translates into CATRRGPGYEQYF.

This clonotype was seen ten or more times. The chain uses TRBV7-6 and TRBJ1-4; D is undetermined. Germline-derived CDR1 and CDR2 are SGHVS and FNYEAQ. Deletions cut 3 bases from V and 0 bases from J, with 11 bases between. The CDR3 is 16 amino acids. The CDR3 region has the DNA TGTGCCAGCAGCTTCCGTAGTCATGCAACTAATGAAAAACTGTTTTTT. Amino acids: CASSFRSHATNEKLFF. The variable domain in full, with the rest retrieved from reference TRBV7-6 and TRBJ1-4, is GAGVSQSPRYKVTKRGQDVALRCDPISGHVSLYWYRQALGQGPEFLTYFNYEAQQDKSGLPNDRFSAERPEGSISTLTIQRTEQRDSAMYRCASSFRSHATNEKLFFGSGTQLSVL.

The V and J genes are TRBV5-6 and TRBJ2-3; TRBD2 agrees at 13 bases. Germline values: CDR1 SGHDT, CDR2 YYEEEE. V lost 4 bases and J lost 2; bases outside the gene matches: 7. The CDR3 runs 17 residues. CDR3 nucleotides: TGTGCCAGCAGCAAGATCGGACTAGCGGGAGACACAGATACGCAGTATTTT. This codes for CASSKIGLAGDTDTQYF.

This clonotype came up many times. The chain links TRBV7-2 to TRBJ2-1; D is uncertain. This CDR3 has 15 amino acids. V dropped 5 bases and J dropped 6 bases, with 17 bases sitting between them. In germline, CDR1 is SGHTA, CDR2 FQGNSA. The CDR3 coding sequence is TGTGCCAGCAGCGCCTCAGTGGTTGCTTCCAATGAGCAGTTCTTC. This encodes CASSASVVASNEQFF.

Many counts were recorded for this clonotype. The chain links TRBV30 to TRBJ2-1; D is unclear. V dropped 5 bases and J dropped 9 bases, with 20 bases sitting between them. The CDR3 loop spans 14 amino acids. Germline V gene lookup returns CDR1 GTSNPN and CDR2 SVGIG (reference sequence). The CDR3 spells CAWCYSPISGEQFF. As DNA, the CDR3 is TGTGCCTGGTGTTATTCCCCAATCTCCGGTGAGCAGTTCTTC.

As regards this clonotype: A read error may explain this, as a much larger clone is one base away. The chain combines TRBV20-1 with TRBJ2-2, with D unresolved. The CDR3 has 13 residues. The V gene's germline CDR1 is DFQATT and CDR2 SNEGSKA (reference sequence). The CDR3 DNA reads TGCTGTGCTAGATACTCCTACACCGGGGAGCTGTTTTTT. Its protein product is CCARYSYTGELFF.

This clonotype came up a few times. V and J are TRBV5-1 and TRBJ2-7, with D possibly matching TRBD1 (6 bases). Trimming took off 5 bases at V and 0 bases at J, with 12 bases between the two ends. Germline assignment: CDR1 SGHRS and CDR2 YFSETQ. The CDR3 extends over 14 amino acids. CDR3 sequence: CASRNQGSSYEQYF. CDR3 coding DNA: TGCGCCAGCAGAAACCAGGGGTCCTCCTACGAGCAGTACTTC.

This clonotype was counted many times. The J gene is TRBJ2-1, the V gene TRBV29-1; a weak D match, TRBD2 (6 bases). The CDR3 runs to 15 residues. Per the germline V gene, CDR1 is SQVTM and CDR2 is ANQGSEA. V lost 0 bases to trimming and J lost 10 bases, with 19 bases between them. The DNA for the CDR3 is TGCAGCGTTGAAGATCGTCGGGAGACAAGACCCGAGCAGTTCTTC. As protein: CSVEDRRETRPEQFF.

The rearrangement joins TRBV15 to TRBJ2-3, with a weak D call TRBD1 (5 bases). Germline CDR1 is LNHNV and CDR2 is YYDKDF (reference sequence). The CDR3 consists of 15 residues. The V gene lost 5 bases and the J gene lost 2 bases, with 14 bases spanning the gap. CDR3 amino acids: CATSGRKGPTDTQYF. CDR3 DNA: TGTGCCACCAGCGGTCGGAAGGGGCCCACAGATACGCAGTATTTT.

This clonotype was found many times. The chain couples TRBV19 to TRBJ2-1, with 7 bases aligning to TRBD1. The V gene's germline CDR1 is LNHDA and CDR2 SQIVND (reference sequence). This CDR3 has 15 amino acids. V lost 0 bases to trimming and J lost 3 bases; unmatched junction nucleotides: 2. The CDR3 DNA follows: TGTGCCAGTAGTATAGATTGGGACAGCTACAATGAGCAGTTCTTC. It codes for CASSIDWDSYNEQFF. The full variable domain, completed using reference TRBV19 and TRBJ2-1, is DGGITQSPKYLFRKEGQNVTLSCEQNLNHDAMYWYRQDPGQGLRLIYYSQIVNDFQKGDIAEGYSVSREKKESFPLTVTSAQKNPTAFYLCASSIDWDSYNEQFFGPGTRLTVL.

This clonotype showed up just a few times. The CDR3 region has the DNA TGTGCCAGCAGTTACTCGGACCCTCGGGGGAGGCCTGGAAACACCATATATTTT. Protein product: CASSYSDPRGRPGNTIYF. V and J are TRBV6-2 or TRBV6-3 and TRBJ1-3; tentative D call: TRBD1 (5 bases). V gave up 0 bases and J gave up 2 bases, with 17 bases separating them. Germline V gene sequence: CDR1 MNHEY, CDR2 SVGEGT. The CDR3 spans 18 residues.

This clonotype was found a few times. The rearrangement joins TRBV20-1 to TRBJ2-7; D gene ambiguous. Germline V CDR1 and CDR2: DFQATT, SNEGSKA (reference sequence). The CDR3 is 13 residues long. Between the trimmed V and J ends, which lost 2 bases and 2 bases, there was a span of 10 bases. The CDR3 DNA reads as TGCAGTGCTAGACGTAGACCCGCCTACGAGCAGTACTTC. It is translated as CSARRRPAYEQYF.

The sample holds a few counts of this clonotype. CDR3 sequence reads: CASSLSTSTNEQFF. As DNA, the CDR3 is TGTGCCAGCAGCTTATCTACTAGCACCAATGAGCAGTTCTTC. The chain uses TRBV7-9 and TRBJ2-1, with D tentatively TRBD2 (6 bases). Trimming pared 2 bases from V and 6 bases from J, leaving 11 bases between. The CDR3 sequence is 14 residues long. Germline CDR1 and CDR2: SEHNR and FQNEAQ (reference sequence).

The V call is TRBV12-3 or TRBV12-4, the J call TRBJ2-1, with TRBD2 identical over 9 bases. J was trimmed by 7 bases and V by 5 bases; bases with no gene match: 9. The CDR3 is 15 amino acids. The CDR3 DNA reads as TGTGCCAGCAGTCCGACTAGCGGTCGGGGGAATGAGCAGTTCTTC. Translated, it gives CASSPTSGRGNEQFF.

This clonotype was found a few times. This chain links TRBV2 with TRBJ1-5; no definite D call. Germline V gene data show CDR1 as SNHLY and CDR2 as FYNNEI. V lost 3 bases, J lost 0 bases, and 6 bases lay in between. The CDR3 loop spans 14 amino acids. CDR3 region: CASSDKNSNQPQHF. The CDR3 nucleotides are TGTGCCAGCAGTGACAAGAATAGCAATCAGCCCCAGCATTTT.

At least ten counts were recorded for this clonotype. The chain recombines TRBV27 with TRBJ2-1; 13 nucleotides align to TRBD2. From germline, CDR1 is MNHEY and CDR2 SMNVEV (reference sequence). Trimming took 3 bases from V and 10 from J; bases not matched to a gene: 6. This CDR3 region has 15 residues. The CDR3 protein is CASSFWTSGSGEQFF. In DNA form, the CDR3 reads TGTGCCAGCAGTTTCTGGACTAGCGGGAGTGGAGAGCAGTTCTTC.

The table lists this clonotype with a few counts. The chain joins TRBV9 to TRBJ2-3; a possible D gene is TRBD2 (6 bases). Germline V lookup: CDR1 SGDLS, CDR2 YYNGEE. The V end lost 1 base, the J end lost 4 bases, and 10 bases lay between the germline ends. The CDR3 loop spans 14 amino acids. CDR3 amino acids: CASSVLGSSDTQYF. The DNA of the CDR3 is TGTGCCAGCAGCGTACTCGGGAGCTCAGATACGCAGTATTTT.

This clonotype was seen many times. The chain employs TRBV12-3 or TRBV12-4 and TRBJ1-2; D is undetermined. The CDR3 loop spans 14 amino acids. V lost 6 bases and J lost 7, with 18 bases in between. DNA of the CDR3: TGTGCCAGCAGCCCCCGAGTGGGAGGGTCTGGCTACACCTTC. Translating gives CASSPRVGGSGYTF.

This chain joins TRBV5-1 and TRBJ1-6, with D unresolved. Germline V gene sequence: CDR1 SGHRS, CDR2 YFSETQ. V was pared by 0 bases and J by 5 bases, with 6 bases between. The CDR3 extends over 14 amino acids. The CDR3 is CASSLEQDNSPLHF. The CDR3 DNA follows: TGCGCCAGCAGCTTGGAGCAGGATAATTCACCCCTCCACTTT.

This clonotype was seen only a few times. V and J are TRBV7-9 and TRBJ1-5; maybe TRBD1 (6 bases). V dropped 5 bases and J dropped 2 bases, with 19 bases sitting between them. CDR1 and CDR2 (germline): SEHNR, FQNEAQ (reference sequence). CDR3 length equals 17 residues. The CDR3 is CASSLGTGGLGNQPQHF. In DNA form, the CDR3 reads TGTGCCAGCAGCCTAGGGACGGGGGGGCTCGGCAATCAGCCCCAGCATTTT.

This clonotype was seen repeatedly, ten times or more. The chain combines TRBV29-1 with TRBJ2-7; 8 bases agree with TRBD2. The CDR3 consists of 14 residues. CDR1 and CDR2 from the germline V gene are SQVTM and ANQGSEA. The ends lost 5 bases at V and 4 bases at J; junction bases unmatched: 10. DNA of the CDR3: TGCAGCGTTTACCGGACTAGCCCTGAATACGAGCAGTACTTC. Encoded protein: CSVYRTSPEYEQYF.